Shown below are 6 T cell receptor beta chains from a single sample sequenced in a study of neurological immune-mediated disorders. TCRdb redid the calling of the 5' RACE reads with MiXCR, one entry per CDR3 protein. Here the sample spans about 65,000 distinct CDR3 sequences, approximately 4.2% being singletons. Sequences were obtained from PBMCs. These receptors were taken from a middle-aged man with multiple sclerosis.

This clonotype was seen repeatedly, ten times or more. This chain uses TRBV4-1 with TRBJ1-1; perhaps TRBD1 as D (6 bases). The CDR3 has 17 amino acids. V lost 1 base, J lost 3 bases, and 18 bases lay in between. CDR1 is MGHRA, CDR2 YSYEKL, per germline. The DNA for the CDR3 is TGCGCCAGCAGCCAAGGGGCATCTGTAGGGGGATACACTGAAGCTTTCTTT. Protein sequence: CASSQGASVGGYTEAFF.

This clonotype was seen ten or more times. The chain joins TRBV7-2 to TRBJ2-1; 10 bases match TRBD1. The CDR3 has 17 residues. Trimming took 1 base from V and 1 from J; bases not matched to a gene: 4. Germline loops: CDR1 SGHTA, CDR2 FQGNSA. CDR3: CASSLEGTGVSYNEQFF. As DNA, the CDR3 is TGTGCCAGCAGCTTAGAGGGGACAGGGGTTTCCTACAATGAGCAGTTCTTC. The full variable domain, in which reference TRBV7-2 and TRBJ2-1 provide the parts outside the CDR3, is GAGVSQSPSNKVTEKGKDVELRCDPISGHTALYWYRQSLGQGLEFLIYFQGNSAPDKSGLPSDRFSAERTGGSVSTLTIQRTQQEDSAVYLCASSLEGTGVSYNEQFFGPGTRLTVL.

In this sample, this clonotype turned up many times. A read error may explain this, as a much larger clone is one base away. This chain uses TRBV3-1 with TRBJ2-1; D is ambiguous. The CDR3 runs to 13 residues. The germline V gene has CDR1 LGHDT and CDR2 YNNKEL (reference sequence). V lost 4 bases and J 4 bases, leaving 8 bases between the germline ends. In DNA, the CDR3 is TGTGCCAGCAGCCGAGAAAGTTACAATGAGCAGTTCTTC. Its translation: CASSRESYNEQFF.

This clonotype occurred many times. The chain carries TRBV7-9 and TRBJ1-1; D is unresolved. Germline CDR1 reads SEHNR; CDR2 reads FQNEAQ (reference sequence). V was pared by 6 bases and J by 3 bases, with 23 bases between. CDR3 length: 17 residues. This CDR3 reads CASSLKIGRGSDTEAFF. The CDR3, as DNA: TGTGCCAGCAGTCTTAAAATTGGCCGGGGTAGTGACACTGAAGCTTTCTTT.

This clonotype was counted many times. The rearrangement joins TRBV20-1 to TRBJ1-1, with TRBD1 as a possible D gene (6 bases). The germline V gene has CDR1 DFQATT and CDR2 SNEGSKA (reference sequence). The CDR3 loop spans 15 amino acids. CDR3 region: CASRGTGHLNTEAFF. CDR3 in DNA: TGCGCATCCCGGGGAACGGGACATCTGAACACTGAAGCTTTCTTT.

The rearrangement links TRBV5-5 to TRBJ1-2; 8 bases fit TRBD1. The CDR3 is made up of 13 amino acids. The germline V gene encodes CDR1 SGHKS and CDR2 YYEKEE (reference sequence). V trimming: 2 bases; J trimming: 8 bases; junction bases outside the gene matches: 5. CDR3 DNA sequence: TGTGCCAGCAGCTTCCCAGGGGGCCCGGGCTACACCTTC. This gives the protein CASSFPGGPGYTF.